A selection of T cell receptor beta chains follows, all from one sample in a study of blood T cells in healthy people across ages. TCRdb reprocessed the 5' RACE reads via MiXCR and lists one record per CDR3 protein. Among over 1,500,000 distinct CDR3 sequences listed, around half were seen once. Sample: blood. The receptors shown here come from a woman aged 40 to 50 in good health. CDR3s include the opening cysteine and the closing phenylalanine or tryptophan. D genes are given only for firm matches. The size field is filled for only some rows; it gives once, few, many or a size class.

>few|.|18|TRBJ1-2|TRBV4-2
CASSQDSDRGSLSYGYTF
TGTGCCAGCAGCCAAGATTCCGACAGAGGCAGTTTGTCCTATGGCTACACCTTC
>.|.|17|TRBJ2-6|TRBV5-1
CASSLEGSLSGANVLTF
TGCGCCAGCAGCTTGGAAGGCAGCCTCTCTGGGGCCAACGTCCTGACTTTC
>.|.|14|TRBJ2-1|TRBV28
CASSLDGRLSEQFF
TGTGCCAGCAGTTTAGACGGAAGGCTGAGTGAGCAGTTCTTC
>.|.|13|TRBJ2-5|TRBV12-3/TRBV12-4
CASSPRRRETQYF
TGTGCCAGCAGTCCACGGAGGAGAGAGACCCAGTACTTC
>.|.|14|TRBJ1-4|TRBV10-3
CAISEAGSGEKLFF
TGTGCCATCAGTGAAGCAGGCTCGGGTGAAAAACTGTTTTTT
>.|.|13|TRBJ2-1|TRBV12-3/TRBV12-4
CASSLNGRNEQFF
TGTGCCAGCAGTTTAAACGGACGGAATGAGCAGTTCTTC
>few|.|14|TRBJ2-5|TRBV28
CASNVGGPEETQYF
TGTGCCAGCAATGTGGGGGGCCCTGAAGAGACCCAGTACTTC
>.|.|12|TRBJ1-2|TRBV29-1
CSVEGEEYGYTF
TGCAGCGTTGAGGGTGAGGAATATGGCTACACCTTC
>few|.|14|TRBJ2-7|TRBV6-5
CASSQTRFSYEQYF
TGTGCCAGCAGTCAGACTAGATTCTCCTACGAGCAGTACTTC
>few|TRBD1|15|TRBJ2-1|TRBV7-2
CASSWGTETYNEQFF
TGTGCCAGCAGCTGGGGGACAGAAACCTACAATGAGCAGTTCTTC
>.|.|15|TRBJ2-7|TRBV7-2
CASSSSGQGPNEQYF
TGTGCCAGCAGCTCGTCCGGGCAGGGCCCCAATGAGCAGTACTTC
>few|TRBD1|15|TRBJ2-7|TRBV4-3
CASSHRTGGSYEQYF
TGCGCCAGCAGCCATCGGACAGGGGGTTCCTACGAGCAGTACTTC
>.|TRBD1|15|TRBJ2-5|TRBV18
CASSPGQGARQTQYF
TGTGCCAGCTCACCGGGACAGGGGGCGCGACAGACCCAGTACTTC
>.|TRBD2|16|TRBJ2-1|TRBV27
CASSLSASGGPREQFF
TGTGCCAGCAGTTTATCGGCTAGCGGGGGGCCCAGGGAGCAGTTCTTC
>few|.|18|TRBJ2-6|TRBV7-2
CASSLRDTASAGANVLTF
TGTGCCAGCAGCTTACGGGACACCGCCTCGGCTGGGGCCAACGTCCTGACTTTC
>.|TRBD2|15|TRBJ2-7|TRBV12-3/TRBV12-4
CASSKTGGFSYEQYF
TGTGCCAGCAGCAAGACGGGGGGGTTCTCCTACGAGCAGTACTTC
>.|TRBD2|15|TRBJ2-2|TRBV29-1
CSVEGEGSNTGELFF
TGCAGCGTTGAGGGGGAGGGCTCGAACACCGGGGAGCTGTTTTTT
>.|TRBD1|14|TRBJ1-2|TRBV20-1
CSAKRTGSNYSYTF
TGCAGTGCTAAAAGGACAGGGTCTAACTATAGCTACACCTTC
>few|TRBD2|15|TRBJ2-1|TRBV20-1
CSARSGSGLYNEQFF
TGCAGTGCTAGAAGTGGTAGCGGGCTTTACAATGAGCAGTTCTTC
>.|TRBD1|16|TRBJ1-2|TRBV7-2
CASTEQGAVPNYGYTF
TGTGCCAGCACCGAACAGGGGGCAGTCCCTAACTATGGCTACACCTTC
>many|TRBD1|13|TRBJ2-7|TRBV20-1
CSASGDRDYEQYF
TGCAGTGCTAGTGGGGACAGAGACTACGAGCAGTACTTC
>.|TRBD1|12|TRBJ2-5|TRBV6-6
CASSRRTGGQYF
TGTGCCAGCAGTAGACGGACAGGGGGCCAGTACTTC
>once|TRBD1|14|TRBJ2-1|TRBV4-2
CASQKRDREGEQFF
TGTGCCAGCCAGAAAAGAGACAGGGAAGGGGAGCAGTTCTTC
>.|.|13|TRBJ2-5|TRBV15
CATSSRLRETQYF
TGTGCCACCAGCAGCAGATTGAGGGAGACCCAGTACTTC
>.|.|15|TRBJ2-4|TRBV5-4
CAISSRGIAKNIQYF
TGTGCCATCAGTTCGCGGGGAATAGCCAAAAACATTCAGTACTTC
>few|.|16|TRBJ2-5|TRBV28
CASSRIGRQGWKEQYF
TGTGCCAGCAGTAGAATAGGGCGCCAGGGCTGGAAGGAGCAGTACTTC
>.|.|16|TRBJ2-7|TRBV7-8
CASSLEPHGASYEQYF
TGTGCCAGCAGCTTAGAACCCCACGGGGCATCCTACGAGCAGTACTTC
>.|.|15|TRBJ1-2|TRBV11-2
CASSLDLGQIGGYTF
TGTGCCAGCAGCTTAGACCTAGGACAGATCGGGGGCTACACCTTC
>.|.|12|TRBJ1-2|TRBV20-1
CSARRPIYGYTF
TGCAGTGCTAGACGTCCCATCTATGGCTACACCTTC
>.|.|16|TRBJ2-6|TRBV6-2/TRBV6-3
CASSYGNKTGANVLTF
TGTGCCAGCAGTTACGGGAACAAGACTGGGGCCAACGTCCTGACTTTC
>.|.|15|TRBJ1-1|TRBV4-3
CASSQDRALNTEAFF
TGCGCCAGCAGCCAAGACAGGGCCCTGAACACTGAAGCTTTCTTT
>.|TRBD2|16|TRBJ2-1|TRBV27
CASSSSTGLESNEQFF
TGTGCCAGCAGTTCGAGTACGGGACTAGAATCCAATGAGCAGTTCTTC
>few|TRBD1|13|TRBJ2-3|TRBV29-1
CSAQGQYTDTQYF
TGCAGCGCCCAGGGACAGTACACAGATACGCAGTATTTT
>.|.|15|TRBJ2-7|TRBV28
CASSQESWSSYEQYF
TGTGCCAGCAGTCAGGAATCGTGGAGCTCCTACGAGCAGTACTTC
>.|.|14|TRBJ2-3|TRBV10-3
CAISEMAGSDTQYF
TGTGCCATCAGTGAGATGGCAGGTTCAGATACGCAGTATTTT
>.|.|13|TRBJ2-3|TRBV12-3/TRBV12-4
CASSIKGGDTQYF
TGTGCCAGCAGTATTAAAGGAGGAGATACGCAGTATTTT
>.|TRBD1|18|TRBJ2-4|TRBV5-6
CASSLRDRGLLAKNIQYF
TGTGCCAGCAGCCTCCGGGACAGGGGGCTTCTAGCCAAAAACATTCAGTACTTC
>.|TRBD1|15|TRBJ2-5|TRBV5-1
CASSLQGVDRETQYF
TGCGCCAGCAGCTTGCAGGGGGTGGACCGAGAGACCCAGTACTTC
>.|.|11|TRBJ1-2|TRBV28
CATRGRGGYTF
TGTGCCACCAGAGGTAGGGGGGGCTACACCTTC
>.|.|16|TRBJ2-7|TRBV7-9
CASSLAGRGIEYEQYF
TGTGCCAGCAGCTTAGCTGGGCGGGGTATAGAGTACGAGCAGTACTTC
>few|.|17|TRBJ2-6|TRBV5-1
CASSPSGPLSGANVLTF
TGCGCCAGCAGCCCCTCGGGACCGCTCTCTGGGGCCAACGTCCTGACTTTC
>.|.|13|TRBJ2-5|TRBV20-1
CSAREPFQETQYF
TGCAGTGCTAGAGAGCCGTTCCAAGAGACCCAGTACTTC
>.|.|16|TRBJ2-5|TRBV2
CASSELGMGPQETQYF
TGTGCCAGCAGTGAATTAGGGATGGGGCCCCAAGAGACCCAGTACTTC
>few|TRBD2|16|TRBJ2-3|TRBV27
CASSVTSGGATDTQYF
TGTGCCAGCAGTGTCACTAGCGGGGGGGCAACAGATACGCAGTATTTT
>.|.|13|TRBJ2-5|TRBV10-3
CAISRASQETQYF
TGTGCCATCAGTCGGGCCTCACAAGAGACCCAGTACTTC
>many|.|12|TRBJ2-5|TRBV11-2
CASRGGSETQYF
TGTGCCAGCAGGGGGGGATCCGAGACCCAGTACTTC
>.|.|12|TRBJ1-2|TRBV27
CASVLGASGYTF
TGTGCCAGCGTGCTGGGGGCCAGCGGCTACACCTTC
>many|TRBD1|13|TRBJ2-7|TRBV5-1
CASSLDRIYEQYF
TGCGCCAGCAGCCTGGACAGGATCTACGAGCAGTACTTC
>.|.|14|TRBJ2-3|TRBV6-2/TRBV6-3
CASSRIPNLDTQYF
TGTGCCAGCAGTCGGATCCCCAACTTAGATACGCAGTATTTT
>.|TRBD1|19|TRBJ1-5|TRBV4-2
CASSQGTYATGYSNQPQHF
TGTGCCAGCAGCCAAGGGACATACGCGACAGGGTATAGCAATCAGCCCCAGCATTTT
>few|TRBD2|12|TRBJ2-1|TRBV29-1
CSALAGGYEQFF
TGCAGCGCCCTAGCGGGGGGGTATGAGCAGTTCTTC